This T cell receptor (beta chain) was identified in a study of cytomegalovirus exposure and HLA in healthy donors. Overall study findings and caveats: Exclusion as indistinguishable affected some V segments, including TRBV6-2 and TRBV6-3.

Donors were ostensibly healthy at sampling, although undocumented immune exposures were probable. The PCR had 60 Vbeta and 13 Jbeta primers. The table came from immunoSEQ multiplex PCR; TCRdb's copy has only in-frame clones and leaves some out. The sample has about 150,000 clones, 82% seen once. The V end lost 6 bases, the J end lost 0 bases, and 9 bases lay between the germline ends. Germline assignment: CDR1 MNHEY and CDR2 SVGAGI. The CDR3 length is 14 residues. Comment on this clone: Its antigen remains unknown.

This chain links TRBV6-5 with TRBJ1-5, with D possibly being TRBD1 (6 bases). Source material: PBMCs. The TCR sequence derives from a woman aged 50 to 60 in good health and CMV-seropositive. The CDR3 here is CASSRTDSNQPQHF. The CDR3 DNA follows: TGTGCCAGCAGCCGGACAGATAGCAATCAGCCCCAGCATTTT.